This T cell receptor (beta chain) stems from a study of blood T cells in healthy people across ages. Total RNA extracted from each sample amounted to at least 6 micrograms. Study-wide results and limits: Researchers said unsorted PBMCs prevented a conclusive naive versus antigen-experienced comparison.

Germline trimming cut 3 bases from V and 0 bases from J; bases unmatched to any gene: 3. This CDR3 region has 15 residues. Germline CDR1 and CDR2: ENHRY and SYGVKD. It was with a sample-barcoded 5' primer and a J-beta primer mix that a second PCR of roughly 7 to 12 cycles was run. TCRdb analysed the 5' RACE reads with MiXCR anew, one entry per CDR3 protein. The sample consists of 870,000 or so distinct CDR3 sequences, about 30% of them appearing once. For this clonotype: The target antigen is unknown.

V and J are TRBV10-3 and TRBJ2-7, with TRBD1 identical over 9 bases. The sample taken for sequencing was blood. The source of this sequence is a woman aged 80 or over in good health. The CDR3 here is CAISDGQGISYEQYF. The CDR3 DNA follows: TGTGCCATCAGTGACGGACAGGGGATCTCCTACGAGCAGTACTTC.